Listed below are T cell receptor beta chains from one sample, sequenced in a study of shared clonotypes between healthy human individuals. Libraries were prepared by immunoSEQ multiplex PCR; TCRdb keeps only in-frame clonotypes and omits some of them. The table includes a few hundred thousand clones, around 86% detected once. The sample was memory CD8+ T cells sorted from blood. The source is a man younger than 30 in good health. Both conserved end residues are part of each CDR3. A D gene is named only where the DNA matches it firmly. Size is omitted from some rows. Given values are once, few, many or a class for expanded clones.

>.|.|TRBJ2-7|TRBV28
CASQRTRVSYEQYF
TGTGCCAGCCAGAGGACGAGGGTTTCCTACGAGCAGTACTTC
>TRBD2|.|TRBJ2-2|TRBV5-6
CASSLAGRVTGELFF
TGTGCCAGCAGCTTGGCCGGGAGGGTCACCGGGGAGCTGTTTTTT
>.|.|TRBJ2-4|TRBV11-2
CASSPTLHIQYF
TGTGCCAGCAGCCCGACCCTCCACATTCAGTACTTC
>.|.|TRBJ1-5|TRBV4-1
CASSQDPWVPRGNQPQHF
TGCGCCAGCAGCCAAGATCCCTGGGTCCCTCGGGGCAATCAGCCCCAGCATTTT
>TRBD1|many|TRBJ1-2|TRBV15
CATINSSAGGYYGYTF
TGTGCCACCATCAACTCTTCCGCAGGGGGATACTATGGCTACACCTTC
>.|.|TRBJ2-7|TRBV10-3
CAISESMDYEQYF
TGTGCCATCAGTGAGTCGATGGACTACGAGCAGTACTTC
>.|.|TRBJ1-1|TRBV2
CASSYPSSPGPMLLNTEAFF
TGTGCCAGCAGTTACCCTTCGTCGCCGGGACCCATGCTCTTGAACACTGAAGCTTTCTTT
>TRBD2|.|TRBJ2-7|TRBV6-1
CASKGTSGFSYEQYF
TGTGCCAGCAAAGGGACTAGCGGCTTCTCCTACGAGCAGTACTTC
>TRBD1|.|TRBJ2-7|TRBV2
CASSDPQTLDRVGEQYF
TGTGCCAGCAGTGACCCTCAAACCTTAGACAGGGTCGGCGAGCAGTACTTC
>.|.|TRBJ2-2|TRBV4-2
CASSQLGGTGELFF
TGTGCCAGCAGCCAACTCGGGGGCACCGGGGAGCTGTTTTTT
>.|.|TRBJ1-3|TRBV2
CASSDYPLGNTIYF
TGTGCCAGCAGTGATTACCCCCTTGGAAACACCATATATTTT
>.|.|TRBJ2-3|TRBV4-3
CASSRGFGTDTQYF
TGCGCCAGCAGCCGGGGGTTCGGGACAGATACGCAGTATTTT
>.|.|TRBJ1-2|TRBV12-5
CASGVLGAEGYTF
TGTGCTAGTGGTGTGCTCGGGGCAGAAGGCTACACCTTC
>TRBD1|.|TRBJ2-1|TRBV15
CATSREGTVGGWEQFF
TGTGCCACCAGCAGAGAGGGGACAGTCGGTGGTTGGGAGCAGTTCTTC
>.|few|TRBJ1-6|TRBV9
CASSERQSSYNSPLHF
TGTGCCAGCAGCGAACGACAGAGCTCCTATAATTCACCCCTCCACTTT